Listed below are T cell receptor beta chains from one sample, sequenced in a study of Ad26.COV2.S vaccination and SARS-CoV-2 variants. Only in-frame clones appear in the TCRdb table, and some are missing; sequencing was by immunoSEQ multiplex PCR. The sample lists about 390,000 clones, 92% occurring once. Here the sequenced sample was peripheral blood, taken in a trial of Ad26.COV2.S vaccine versus placebo. The receptors originated from a person between 18 and 60 years old who received the Ad26.COV2.S COVID-19 vaccine or a placebo. The CDR3 runs from the conserved cysteine through the conserved F or W. A D gene is named only where the DNA matches it firmly. Clone size is stated in some rows and not others, as once, few, many or a class when expanded.

TRBJ2-2 | TRBV5-1 | - | - | TGCGCCAGCAGCTTGGGTGGAGGGGTCCCATCCGGGGAGCTGTTTTTT | CASSLGGGVPSGELFF
TRBJ2-7 | TRBV3-1/TRBV3-2 | - | TRBD1 | TGTGCCAGCAGCCGGACAGGGACCGGGCAGTACTTC | CASSRTGTGQYF
TRBJ1-6 | TRBV7-6 | - | TRBD1 | TGTGCCAGCAGCTTAGCGCTAAACGCAGGGGGGAATTCACCCCTCCACTTT | CASSLALNAGGNSPLHF
TRBJ2-3 | TRBV4-3 | - | TRBD2 | TGCGCCAGCAGCCAAGACCCGGGACTAGCGGGGCGAGATACGCAGTATTTT | CASSQDPGLAGRDTQYF
TRBJ2-2 | TRBV5-6 | - | - | TGTGCCAGCAGGGGCAGGGGAAGGACCGGGGAGCTGTTTTTT | CASRGRGRTGELFF
TRBJ1-5 | TRBV7-8 | - | - | TGTGCCAGCAGCTTAGGCAGGACTAGCAATCAGCCCCAGCATTTT | CASSLGRTSNQPQHF
TRBJ1-5 | TRBV29-1 | - | TRBD1 | TGCAGCGTTGAAGATCCGAAGAGATGGACAGGGCATAGCAATCAGCCCCAGCATTTT | CSVEDPKRWTGHSNQPQHF
TRBJ1-3 | TRBV6-1 | once | TRBD1 | TGTGCCAGCAGTGAATTACAGGGGTCCACTGGAAACACCATATATTTT | CASSELQGSTGNTIYF
TRBJ2-6 | TRBV19 | few | - | TGTGCCAGTAGTATATGGGGGGCAAGGTCTGGGGCCAACGTCCTGACTTTC | CASSIWGARSGANVLTF
TRBJ1-2 | TRBV7-2 | - | - | TGTGCCAGCAGCTTAGGAGTCGGCCAGAACTATGGCTACACCTTC | CASSLGVGQNYGYTF
TRBJ1-1 | TRBV5-1 | - | - | TGCGCCAGCAGCTTGGTTGGTAGACCTGAAGCTTTCTTT | CASSLVGRPEAFF
TRBJ1-4 | TRBV6-5 | - | - | TGTGCCAGCAGTTCTAACAGAGCAACTAATGAAAAACTGTTTTTT | CASSSNRATNEKLFF
TRBJ2-5 | TRBV5-5 | - | - | TGTGCCAGCAGCACTCTTACCGGGGCTACGGAGACCCAGTACTTC | CASSTLTGATETQYF
TRBJ2-2 | TRBV4-1 | - | - | TGCGCCAGCAGCCAAGAATCCGTCCACTCCGGGGAGCTGTTTTTT | CASSQESVHSGELFF
TRBJ2-3 | TRBV9 | - | TRBD2 | TGTGCCAGCAGCGTAGGAGGTGGAAGCGGGGGGGCGGCAGATACGCAGTATTTT | CASSVGGGSGGAADTQYF
TRBJ2-1 | TRBV28 | - | TRBD2 | TGTGCCAGCAGTTCTAGCGGGGGGGTCGAATTCTTC | CASSSSGGVEFF
TRBJ2-7 | TRBV29-1 | - | TRBD2 | TGCAGCGTGCGGGGGGCGTACGAGCAGTACTTC | CSVRGAYEQYF
TRBJ1-6 | TRBV3-1/TRBV3-2 | - | - | TGTGCCAGCAGCCAAGTGGCGCGGGGATCACCCCTCCACTTT | CASSQVARGSPLHF